Each of the 22 T cell receptor beta chains below was sequenced from the same sample in a study of OX40 agonist ivuxolimab in advanced cancers. Assay: immunoSEQ multiplex PCR; the TCRdb copy retains only in-frame clones and omits some. This table has roughly 70,000 clones, about four fifths appearing once. Sequenced here: CD4+ or CD8+ T cells sorted from blood, sampled in a trial of the OX40 agonist ivuxolimab. The receptors were sampled from an adult with an advanced solid tumor such as melanoma, head and neck, liver or kidney cancer.

This clone has more than one count but fewer than ten. This chain joins TRBV6-5 and TRBJ2-2, with D unclear. The V end was cut by 6 bases, the J end by 5 bases, with 7 bases between. The CDR3 runs to 12 residues. Germline CDR1 MNHEY, CDR2 SVGAGI. The chain's CDR3 is CASRLGTGELFF. The CDR3 DNA reads as TGTGCCAGCAGGCTTGGAACCGGGGAGCTGTTTTTT.

The CDR3 coding sequence is TGTGCCAGTACCAATAGAGGGGGGGATAGCAATCAGCCCCAGCATTTT. It yields the protein CASTNRGGDSNQPQHF. This chain connects TRBV19 to TRBJ1-5; possible D gene TRBD1, 6 bases. Trimming left V 7 bases short and J 0 bases short, with 16 bases between. The CDR3 loop spans 16 amino acids. Per the germline V gene, CDR1 is LNHDA and CDR2 is SQIVND (reference sequence).

This clone was picked up one time. The chain uses TRBV5-1 and TRBJ2-7; TRBD2 is a possible D gene (5 bases). V lost 0 bases to trimming and J lost 6 bases, with 7 bases between them. CDR3 length equals 12 residues. Germline V gene data show CDR1 as SGHRS and CDR2 as YFSETQ. The CDR3 DNA follows: TGCGCCAGCAGCTTGGACGGAGGCGAGCAGTACTTC. This codes for CASSLDGGEQYF. The complete variable domain, with remaining parts taken from reference TRBV5-1 and TRBJ2-7, reads KAGVTQTPRYLIKTRGQQVTLSCSPISGHRSVSWYQQTPGQGLQFLFEYFSETQRNKGNFPGRFSGRQFSNSRSEMNVSTLELGDSALYLCASSLDGGEQYFGPGTRLTVT.

In its sample, this clone was seen a few times. V and J are TRBV14 and TRBJ1-1; the D is unclear. V was clipped by 4 bases and J by 1 base, with 7 bases between them. Germline assignment: CDR1 SGHDN and CDR2 FVKESK. This CDR3 spans 13 amino acids. The DNA for the CDR3 is TGTGCCAGCAGCCCGTCCCCGAACACTGAAGCTTTCTTT. Translating gives CASSPSPNTEAFF.

The CDR3 sequence: CASSLLAVREGDYGYTF. CDR3 DNA: TGTGCCAGCAGCTTGTTGGCGGTTCGAGAAGGGGACTATGGCTACACCTTC. This chain joins TRBV7-8 and TRBJ1-2; D is perhaps TRBD1 (5 bases). Germline assignment: CDR1 SGHVS and CDR2 FQNEAQ. The CDR3 length is 17 residues. The ends were cut back, 3 bases at V and 3 bases at J, with 20 bases in the middle.

This clone was counted between two and nine times. In the same sample, other DNA sequences code for this CDR3. CDR3 in DNA: TGTGCCTGGAGTTTGGGGAGCAATCAGCCCCAGCATTTT. Translating it yields CAWSLGSNQPQHF. This rearrangement joins TRBV30 to TRBJ1-5; no clear D. Trimming removed 2 bases from V and 1 base from J, with 6 bases in between. Looked up from germline, CDR1 is GTSNPN and CDR2 is SVGIG (reference sequence). CDR3 size: 13 residues.

The CDR3 nucleotides read TGTGCCAGCACTTCGACCGGGACAGGGATTCAGACCCAGTACTTC. This codes for CASTSTGTGIQTQYF. V usage is TRBV6-5 and J usage is TRBJ2-5, with 9 bases fitting TRBD1. This CDR3 is built from 15 residues. Germline V gene lookup returns CDR1 MNHEY and CDR2 SVGAGI. Germline trimming cut 7 bases from V and 6 bases from J; bases unmatched to any gene: 12.

The CDR3: CASSLIPRGPELGPSTEAFF. CDR3 sequence (DNA): TGTGCCAGCAGTTTGATCCCCAGGGGGCCTGAGCTAGGTCCGAGCACTGAAGCTTTCTTT. The rearrangement joins TRBV27 to TRBJ1-1; 8 bases map to TRBD1. This CDR3 has 20 amino acids. J was trimmed by 4 bases and V by 3 bases; bases with no gene match: 22. Germline-derived CDR1 and CDR2 are MNHEY and SMNVEV (reference sequence).

The genes are TRBV28 and TRBJ1-1; D not resolved. The germline CDR1 and CDR2 sequences are MDHEN and SYDVKM. Trimming pared 3 bases from V and 4 bases from J, leaving 12 bases between. The CDR3 contains 14 residues. CDR3 nucleotide sequence: TGTGCCAGCAGTTTGGTTCTGGCTAGCACTGAAGCTTTCTTT. It encodes CASSLVLASTEAFF. Full variable domain (outside the CDR3, taken from reference TRBV28 and TRBJ1-1): DVKVTQSSRYLVKRTGEKVFLECVQDMDHENMFWYRQDPGLGLRLIYFSYDVKMKEKGDIPEGYSVSREKKERFSLILESASTNQTSMYLCASSLVLASTEAFFGQGTRLTVV.

J is TRBJ1-2 and V is TRBV12-5; 8 bases align to TRBD1. The CDR3 spans 12 residues. V lost 8 bases to trimming and J lost 7 bases; unmatched junction nucleotides: 6. Germline V gene data show CDR1 as LGHNT and CDR2 as FRNRAP. The CDR3 sequence is CASTGGGAGYTF. CDR3 DNA: TGTGCTAGTACAGGGGGGGGAGCTGGCTACACCTTC.

This clone was seen once. The CDR3 loop is CASTKGEGHSRVAYEQYF. The CDR3 coding sequence is TGTGCCAGCACCAAAGGTGAGGGCCACTCCAGGGTGGCCTACGAGCAGTACTTC. The chain recombines TRBV11-3 with TRBJ2-7, with D tentatively TRBD1 or TRBD2 (5 bases each). Germline V lookup: CDR1 SGHNT, CDR2 YENEEA. The V gene lost 7 bases and the J gene lost 2 bases, with 27 bases spanning the gap. The CDR3 sequence is 18 residues long.

The J gene is TRBJ2-7, the V gene TRBV10-3; D is possibly TRBD2 (5 bases). The CDR3 sequence is 14 residues long. From germline, CDR1 is ENHRY and CDR2 SYGVKD. V lost 6 bases and J 2 bases, leaving 14 bases between the germline ends. The CDR3 bases are TGTGCCATCAGCATCGGGGTTTACCCCTACGAGCAGTACTTC. The encoded protein is CAISIGVYPYEQYF.

The V call is TRBV7-2, the J call TRBJ2-5; no clear D gene. Germline values: CDR1 SGHTA, CDR2 FQGNSA. The CDR3 loop spans 14 amino acids. V dropped 3 bases and J dropped 1 base, with 9 bases sitting between them. The CDR3 sequence is CASSFRHSQETQYF. CDR3 sequence (DNA): TGTGCCAGCAGCTTTAGGCATAGCCAAGAGACCCAGTACTTC.

This clone was detected ten times or more. The chain recombines TRBV5-1 with TRBJ1-6; D might be TRBD1 (6 bases). V was clipped by 0 bases and J by 3 bases, with 10 bases between them. The CDR3 has 16 amino acids. Germline CDR1 reads SGHRS; CDR2 reads YFSETQ. CDR3 in amino acids: CASSLETGNYNSPLHF. CDR3 nucleotides: TGCGCCAGCAGCTTGGAGACAGGCAACTATAATTCACCCCTCCACTTT.

This clone was found once. The V gene is TRBV9, the J gene TRBJ2-1; a possible D gene is TRBD1 (5 bases). Trimming removed 1 base from V and 7 bases from J, with 12 bases in between. The length of the CDR3 is 14 residues. Germline V CDR1 and CDR2: SGDLS, YYNGEE. The CDR3 loop reads CASSVQGLSNEQFF. The CDR3 nucleotides read TGTGCCAGCAGCGTACAGGGTCTTTCTAATGAGCAGTTCTTC.

The chain links TRBV6-1 to TRBJ2-3, with D unresolved. The germline V and J ends were trimmed by 0 bases and 5 bases, with 3 bases remaining between them. CDR1 and CDR2 (germline): MNHNS, SASEGT. The CDR3 has 12 residues. CDR3 DNA sequence: TGTGCCAGCAGTGAAGCGGGAGATACGCAGTATTTT. Protein: CASSEAGDTQYF.

As for this clone: Other DNA sequences in this sample translate to the same CDR3. The V and J genes are TRBV5-1 and TRBJ2-2; maybe TRBD1 (5 bases). CDR1 and CDR2 (germline): SGHRS, YFSETQ. The CDR3 runs 14 residues. Deletions cut 6 bases from V and 0 bases from J, with 9 bases between. CDR3 sequence (DNA): TGCGCCAGCACCGAGACAGCGAACACCGGGGAGCTGTTTTTT. Protein: CASTETANTGELFF.

The genes are TRBV5-1 and TRBJ2-3; unclear D gene. V gave up 3 bases and J gave up 2 bases, with 7 bases separating them. The CDR3 has 13 amino acids. Germline V gives CDR1 SGHRS, CDR2 YFSETQ. CDR3: CASSSGPTDTQYF. Here the CDR3 DNA reads TGCGCCAGCAGCTCTGGACCCACAGATACGCAGTATTTT.

The rearrangement joins TRBV5-1 to TRBJ2-5; the D gene is possibly TRBD1 (5 bases). CDR3 length: 13 residues. CDR1 and CDR2 from the germline V gene are SGHRS and YFSETQ. V was cut by 6 bases and J by 2 bases, with 11 bases left in between. The CDR3, as DNA: TGCGCCAGCACTAAGGGGCAACAAGAGACCCAGTACTTC. Translating gives CASTKGQQETQYF.

V usage is TRBV5-1 and J usage is TRBJ2-7; D may be TRBD1 or TRBD2 (5 bases each). The germline V gene has CDR1 SGHRS and CDR2 YFSETQ. V shed 0 bases and J shed 2 bases, with 12 bases lying between them. The CDR3 spans 15 residues. CDR3: CASSLGGVGAYEQYF. The CDR3, as DNA: TGCGCCAGCAGCTTGGGTGGGGTGGGGGCCTACGAGCAGTACTTC.

V gene TRBV10-1 combines with J gene TRBJ2-3; D is unresolved. The CDR3 contains 16 residues. CDR1 and CDR2 (germline): WNHNN, SYGVQD (reference sequence). Deletions cut 0 bases from V and 0 bases from J, with 10 bases between. The CDR3 protein is CASSESSRSSTDTQYF. The CDR3 bases are TGCGCCAGCAGTGAGTCGTCTAGGAGTAGCACAGATACGCAGTATTTT.

This chain connects TRBV5-1 to TRBJ2-1; D is unresolved. CDR3 length: 13 amino acids. Trimming removed 4 bases from V and 7 bases from J, with 12 bases in between. Per germline, CDR1 SGHRS and CDR2 YFSETQ. The CDR3 nucleotides are TGCGCCAGCAGCCTATCGATTGGGAATGAGCAGTTCTTC. This gives the protein CASSLSIGNEQFF. Drawing the rest from reference TRBV5-1 and TRBJ2-1, the complete variable domain is KAGVTQTPRYLIKTRGQQVTLSCSPISGHRSVSWYQQTPGQGLQFLFEYFSETQRNKGNFPGRFSGRQFSNSRSEMNVSTLELGDSALYLCASSLSIGNEQFFGPGTRLTVL.